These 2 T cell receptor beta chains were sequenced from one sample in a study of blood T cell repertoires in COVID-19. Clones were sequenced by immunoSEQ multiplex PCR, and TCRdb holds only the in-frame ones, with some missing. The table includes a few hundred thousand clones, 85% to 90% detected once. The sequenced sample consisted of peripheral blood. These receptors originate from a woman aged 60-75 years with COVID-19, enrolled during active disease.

The CDR3 DNA reads as TGCGCCAGCAGCCAAGATCGGAGCTCCTACAATGAGCAGTTCTTC. It encodes CASSQDRSSYNEQFF. The rearrangement links TRBV4-3 to TRBJ2-1; D uncertain. Germline V gives CDR1 LGHNA, CDR2 YSLEER. Trimming took off 0 bases at V and 0 bases at J, with 6 bases between the two ends. CDR3 length: 15 amino acids.

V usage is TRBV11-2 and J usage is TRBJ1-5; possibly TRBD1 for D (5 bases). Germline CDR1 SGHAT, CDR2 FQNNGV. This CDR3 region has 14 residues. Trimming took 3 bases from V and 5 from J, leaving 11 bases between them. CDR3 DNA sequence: TGTGCCAGCAGCTTCGGCAGGGAGGATCAGCCCCAGCATTTT. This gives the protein CASSFGREDQPQHF.